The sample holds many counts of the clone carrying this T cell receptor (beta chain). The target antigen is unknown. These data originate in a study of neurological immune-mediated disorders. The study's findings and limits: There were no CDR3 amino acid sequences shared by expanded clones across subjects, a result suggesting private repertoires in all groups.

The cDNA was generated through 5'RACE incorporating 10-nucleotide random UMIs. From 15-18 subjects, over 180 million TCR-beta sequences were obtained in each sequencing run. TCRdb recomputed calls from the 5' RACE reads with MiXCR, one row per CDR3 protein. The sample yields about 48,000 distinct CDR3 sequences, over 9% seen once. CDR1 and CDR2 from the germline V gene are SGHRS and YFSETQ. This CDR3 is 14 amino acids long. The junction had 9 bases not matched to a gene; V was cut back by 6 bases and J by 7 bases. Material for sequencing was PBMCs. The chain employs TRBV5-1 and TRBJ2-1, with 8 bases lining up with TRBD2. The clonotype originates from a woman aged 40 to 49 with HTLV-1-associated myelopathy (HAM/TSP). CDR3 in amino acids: CASIGGGPGNEQFF. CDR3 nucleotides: TGCGCCAGCATCGGGGGGGGGCCCGGAAATGAGCAGTTCTTC. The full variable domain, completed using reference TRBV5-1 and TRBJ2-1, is KAGVTQTPRYLIKTRGQQVTLSCSPISGHRSVSWYQQTPGQGLQFLFEYFSETQRNKGNFPGRFSGRQFSNSRSEMNVSTLELGDSALYLCASIGGGPGNEQFFGPGTRLTVL.